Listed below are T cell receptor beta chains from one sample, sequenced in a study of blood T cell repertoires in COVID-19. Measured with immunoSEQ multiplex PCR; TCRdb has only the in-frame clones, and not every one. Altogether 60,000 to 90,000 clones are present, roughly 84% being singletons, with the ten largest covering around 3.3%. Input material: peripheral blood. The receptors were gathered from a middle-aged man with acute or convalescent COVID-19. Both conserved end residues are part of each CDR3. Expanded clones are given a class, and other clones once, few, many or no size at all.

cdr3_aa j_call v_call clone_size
CASSVGGTGNADTQYF TRBJ2-3 TRBV9 -
CASSLGRGLAGALSDTQYF TRBJ2-3 TRBV7-8 -
CASSKAGHYSGNTIYF TRBJ1-3 TRBV21-1 few
CASSLAGVSNEQFF TRBJ2-1 TRBV6-6 -
CSAGTHSYEQYF TRBJ2-7 TRBV29-1 -
CASSIPSGGSPLHF TRBJ1-6 TRBV19 -
CASSASTGGFSLRETQYF TRBJ2-5 TRBV4-1 few
CASRREVHEQYF TRBJ2-7 TRBV12-3/TRBV12-4 -
CASSPIILPRQSLQETQYF TRBJ2-5 TRBV7-2 -
CASSLRTSGSIEQFF TRBJ2-1 TRBV7-9 -
CASSQEASGSYEQYF TRBJ2-7 TRBV4-1 -
CASSLAGTASNTEAFF TRBJ1-1 TRBV11-2 -
CASSFPLGTGTEAFF TRBJ1-1 TRBV28 once
CASSISRGQETQYF TRBJ2-5 TRBV19 -
CASSPGTGHTGELFF TRBJ2-2 TRBV18 -
CASSVERTSGGQETQYF TRBJ2-5 TRBV9 -
CASSQDSWTTNTGELFF TRBJ2-2 TRBV4-1 -
CAISQATNQPQHF TRBJ1-5 TRBV10-3 -
CASSKALGRQGVGGYTF TRBJ1-2 TRBV21-1 -
CASEIGLAGIHEQYF TRBJ2-7 TRBV5-8 -
CASSPGRGGGDTQYF TRBJ2-3 TRBV9 few
CSVGPRGTSADTQYF TRBJ2-3 TRBV29-1 -